The source of this T cell receptor beta chain is a study of neurological immune-mediated disorders (dated by TCRdb to between 2017 and 2020). Regarding the research as a whole: Using UMI-based sequencing, the study compared peripheral blood TCR-beta repertoires from patients with HTLV-I-associated myelopathy (HAM/TSP), patients with multiple sclerosis, and healthy controls. Of the roughly 68 subjects in the cohort, around 14 were HAM/TSP patients, approximately 34 were multiple sclerosis patients, and about 20 were healthy controls. The 106 TCR-beta libraries covered PBMC samples along with longitudinal samples, technical triplicates, and paired sorted CD4+ and CD8+ T-cell subsets.

cDNA was synthesized by template-switch 5'RACE using a primer with a 10-nucleotide random unique molecular identifier that tagged each TCR transcript. Over 200 million TCR-beta sequences, covering 15-18 subjects, were produced in each sequencing run. The RNeasy kit was used to extract total RNA. The KAPA Real-time Library Amplification kit was used to amplify TCR-beta VDJ regions with primers targeting the TCR constant region and the 5'RACE anchor. A first PCR added sample indexes and Illumina adaptors, and a second PCR then raised library yield. The roughly 650 bp TCR product was size-selected on a 2% E-gel SizeSelection system after Ampure bead purification. Before pooling, libraries had their quality checked on a Bioanalyzer, their concentration measured with Qubit, and their quantity determined with the Kapa Library Quantification kit. Libraries were sequenced paired-end 2 x 150 bp on an Illumina HiSeq 2500. To increase sequence diversity, about 25-31% phiX was spiked into each library pool. The authors processed their data as follows. The UMI-based MiGEC pipeline processed quality-filtered reads and removed over 80% of raw TCR sequences during error correction. VDJ genes were aligned to IMGT germline references, and clonotypes were defined by unique CDR3 amino acid sequence plus V-J genes. Clonal expansion, Shannon diversity, and CDR3 relatedness (CalcPairwiseDistances, ClusterSamples) were evaluated with VDJtools, and phylogenetic trees were built with CLCbio workbench. Using coefficient-of-variation modelling across technical triplicates, the study counted a clone as expanded if it had at least 8 unique UMIs. TCRdb redid the processing of the public reads, applying fastp at Q25 and MiXCR, and retained in-frame beta chains. One record per CDR3 amino acid sequence lists the most common genes and DNA. The V and J calls and clone size are TCRdb's, not the authors'. This sample holds tens of thousands of distinct CDR3 sequences; approximately 10% were observed only once. The top ten hold about 1.8% of the sample.

Ten or more counts support this clonotype. Its antigen is currently not known. Base qualities are missing; no much larger clone stands one base away. What the study reported, not specific to this receptor: The highest TCR clonal expansion was observed in HAM/TSP patients, whereas the lowest was observed in MS patients, even when compared with healthy controls. Across subjects, expanded clones never shared an identical CDR3 amino acid sequence, which suggests that the TCR-beta repertoires in every group were private.

Healthy controls were blood bank volunteers in Maryland, USA. Unsorted PBMC libraries were generated from 2 million PBMCs stored in RNAlater at -80 °C until RNA extraction. Peripheral blood was subjected to Ficoll-Hypaque density gradient centrifugation to isolate PBMCs, which were then cryopreserved in liquid nitrogen. Cut back by 1 base and 13 bases, the V and J ends lie 7 bases apart. The germline V gene gives CDR1 as SQVTM and CDR2 as ANQGSEA. The CDR3 spans 9 residues, from the cysteine through the phenylalanine. The kept DNA is CDR3 alone, 27 bases in frame from the first base. The receptor comes from a man aged 35 to 55 in good health. The V gene is TRBV29-1 and the J gene is TRBJ1-1; the D gene assignment is ambiguous. Sequenced: PBMCs. The DNA reads as follows: TGCAGCGTTGAAGGGAATAGTTTCTTT. The translation is CSVEGNSFF.